This T cell receptor beta chain stems from a study of blood T cell repertoires in COVID-19. TCRdb's table, derived via immunoSEQ multiplex PCR, lists solely in-frame clones and lacks some. The table lists just over 95,000 clones, about 81% of them singletons. V was clipped by 4 bases and J by 5 bases; unmatched bases: 8. Per germline, CDR1 SGHDT and CDR2 YYEEEE. The CDR3 sequence is 14 residues long. The material sequenced was peripheral blood. The receptor comes from a man aged 55 to 70 with acute or convalescent COVID-19. The chain carries TRBV5-6 and TRBJ2-5, with 7 bases identical to TRBD2. The DNA for the CDR3 is TGTGCCAGCAGCGGGACGGGGCGGGGGGAGACCCAGTACTTC. Protein: CASSGTGRGETQYF. The complete variable domain, with remaining parts taken from reference TRBV5-6 and TRBJ2-5, reads DAGVTQSPTHLIKTRGQQVTLRCSPKSGHDTVSWYQQALGQGPQFIFQYYEEEERQRGNFPDRFSGHQFPNYSSELNVNALLLGDSALYLCASSGTGRGETQYFGPGTRLLVL.